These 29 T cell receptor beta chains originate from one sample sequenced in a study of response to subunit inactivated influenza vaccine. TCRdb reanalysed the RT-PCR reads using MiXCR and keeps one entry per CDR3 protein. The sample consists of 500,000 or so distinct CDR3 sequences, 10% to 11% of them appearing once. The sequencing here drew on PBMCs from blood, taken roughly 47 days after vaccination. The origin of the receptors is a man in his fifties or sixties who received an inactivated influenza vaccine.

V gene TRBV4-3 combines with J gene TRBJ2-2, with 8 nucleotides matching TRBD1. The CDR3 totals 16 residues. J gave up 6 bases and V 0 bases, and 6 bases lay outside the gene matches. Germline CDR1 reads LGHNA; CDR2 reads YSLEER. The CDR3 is CASSQDTGGWAGELFF. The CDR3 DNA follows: TGCGCCAGCAGCCAAGATACAGGGGGGTGGGCCGGGGAGCTGTTTTTT.

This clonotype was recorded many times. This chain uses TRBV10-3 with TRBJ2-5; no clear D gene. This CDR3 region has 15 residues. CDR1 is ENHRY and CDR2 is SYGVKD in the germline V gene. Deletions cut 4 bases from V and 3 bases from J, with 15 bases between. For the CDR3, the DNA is TGTGCCATCAGTGGCGGTAGCCAGACGAAAGAGACCCAGTACTTC. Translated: CAISGGSQTKETQYF.

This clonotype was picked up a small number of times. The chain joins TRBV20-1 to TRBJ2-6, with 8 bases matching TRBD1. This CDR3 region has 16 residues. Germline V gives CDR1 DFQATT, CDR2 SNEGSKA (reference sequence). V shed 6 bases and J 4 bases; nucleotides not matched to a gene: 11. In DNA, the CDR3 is TGCAGTGCGGCCGTGACAGGGGTGAAGGGGGCCAACGTCCTGACTTTC. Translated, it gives CSAAVTGVKGANVLTF.

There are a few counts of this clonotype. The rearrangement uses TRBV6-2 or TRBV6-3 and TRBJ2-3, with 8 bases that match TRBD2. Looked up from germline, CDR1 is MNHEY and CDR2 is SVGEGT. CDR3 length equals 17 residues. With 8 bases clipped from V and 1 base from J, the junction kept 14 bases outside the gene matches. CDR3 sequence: CASRPPGQAGGTDTQYF. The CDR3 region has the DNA TGTGCCAGCCGACCCCCCGGTCAAGCGGGGGGCACAGATACGCAGTATTTT.

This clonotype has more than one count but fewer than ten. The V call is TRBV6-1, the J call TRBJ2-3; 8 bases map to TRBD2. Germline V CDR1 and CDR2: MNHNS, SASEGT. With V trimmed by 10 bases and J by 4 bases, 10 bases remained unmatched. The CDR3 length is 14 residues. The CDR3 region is CATKAGVLADTQYF. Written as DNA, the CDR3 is TGTGCCACCAAAGCGGGAGTTCTCGCAGATACGCAGTATTTT.

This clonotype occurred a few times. CDR3: CASSLDGGWGTEAFF. Written as DNA, the CDR3 is TGTGCCAGCAGCTTGGATGGGGGTTGGGGCACTGAAGCTTTCTTT. This chain links TRBV5-5 with TRBJ1-1; possibly TRBD1 for D (5 bases). In germline, CDR1 is SGHKS, CDR2 YYEKEE (reference sequence). This CDR3 is built from 15 residues. Trimming stripped 0 bases from V and 4 bases from J, with 13 bases between.

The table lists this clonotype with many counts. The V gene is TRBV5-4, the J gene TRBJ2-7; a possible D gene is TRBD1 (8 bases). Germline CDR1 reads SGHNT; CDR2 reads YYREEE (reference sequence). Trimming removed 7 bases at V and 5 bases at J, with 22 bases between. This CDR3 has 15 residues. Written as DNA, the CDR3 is TGTGCCAGCGGCGCAAACAGGGGGGGGTTTGACGAGCAGTACTTC. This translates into CASGANRGGFDEQYF.

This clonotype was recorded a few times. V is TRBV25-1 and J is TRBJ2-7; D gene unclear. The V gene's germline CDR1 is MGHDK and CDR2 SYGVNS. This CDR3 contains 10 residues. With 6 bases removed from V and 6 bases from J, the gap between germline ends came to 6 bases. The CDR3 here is CASRGFEQYF. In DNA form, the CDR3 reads TGTGCCAGCAGAGGGTTCGAGCAGTACTTC.

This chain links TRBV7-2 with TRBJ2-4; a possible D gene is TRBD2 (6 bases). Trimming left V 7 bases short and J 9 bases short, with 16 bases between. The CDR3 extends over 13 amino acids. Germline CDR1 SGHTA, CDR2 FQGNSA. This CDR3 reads CASTDRAGIIQYF. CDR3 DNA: TGTGCCAGCACTGATAGAGCGGGTATCATTCAGTACTTC.

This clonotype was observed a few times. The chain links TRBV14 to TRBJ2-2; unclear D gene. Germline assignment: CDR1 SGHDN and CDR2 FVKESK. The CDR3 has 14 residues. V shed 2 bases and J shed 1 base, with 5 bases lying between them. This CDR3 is CASSQFRNTGELFF. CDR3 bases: TGTGCCAGCAGCCAATTCAGGAACACCGGGGAGCTGTTTTTT.

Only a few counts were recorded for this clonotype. This chain's CDR3 is CASSLRASPLFTDTQYF. The CDR3 nucleotides are TGTGCCAGCAGCTTACGGGCCTCCCCCCTCTTCACAGATACGCAGTATTTT. V usage is TRBV11-2 and J usage is TRBJ2-3, with D unresolved. V was pared by 2 bases and J by 2 bases, with 17 bases between. CDR3 length: 17 amino acids. The germline gives CDR1 SGHAT, CDR2 FQNNGV.

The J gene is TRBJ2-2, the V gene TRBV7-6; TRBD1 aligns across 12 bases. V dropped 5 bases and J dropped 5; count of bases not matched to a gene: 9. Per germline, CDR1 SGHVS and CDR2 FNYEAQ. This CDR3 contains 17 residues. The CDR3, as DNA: TGTGCCAGCAGCAATGAAAGGGACAGGGGGCTGACCGGGGAGCTGTTTTTT. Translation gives CASSNERDRGLTGELFF.

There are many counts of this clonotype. CDR3 DNA: TGCGCCAGCAGCCTTACAGGGTCGGGTCAGCCCCAGCATTTT. This translates into CASSLTGSGQPQHF. This sequence joins TRBV5-1 and TRBJ1-5, with a weak D call TRBD1 (6 bases). Germline-derived CDR1 and CDR2 are SGHRS and YFSETQ. The V end was cut by 4 bases, the J end by 6 bases, with 14 bases between. This CDR3 contains 14 residues.

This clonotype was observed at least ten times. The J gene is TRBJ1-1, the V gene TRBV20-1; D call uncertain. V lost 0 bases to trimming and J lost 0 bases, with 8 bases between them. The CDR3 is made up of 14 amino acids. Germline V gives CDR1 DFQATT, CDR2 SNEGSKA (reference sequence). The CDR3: CSARDGRMNTEAFF. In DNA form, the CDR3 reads TGCAGTGCTAGAGATGGGCGAATGAACACTGAAGCTTTCTTT.

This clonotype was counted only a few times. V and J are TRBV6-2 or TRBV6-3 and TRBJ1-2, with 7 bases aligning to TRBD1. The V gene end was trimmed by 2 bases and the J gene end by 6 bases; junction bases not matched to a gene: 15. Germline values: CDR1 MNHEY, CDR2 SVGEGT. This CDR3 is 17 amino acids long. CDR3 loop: CASSYGSGTDHVHGYTF. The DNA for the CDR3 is TGTGCCAGCAGTTACGGCTCCGGGACAGACCATGTTCATGGCTACACCTTC.

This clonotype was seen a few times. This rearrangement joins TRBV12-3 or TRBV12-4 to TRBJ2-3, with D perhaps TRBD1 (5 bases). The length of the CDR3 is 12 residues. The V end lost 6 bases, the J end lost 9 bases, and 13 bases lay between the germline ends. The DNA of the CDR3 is TGTGCCAGCAGGGACGACAGATGGACGCAGTATTTT. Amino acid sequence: CASRDDRWTQYF.

The CDR3 nucleotides are TGTGCCAGCACTCTTCGACGGTTCTCTGGGGCCAACGTCCTGACTTTC. The encoded protein is CASTLRRFSGANVLTF. V is TRBV12-3 or TRBV12-4 and J is TRBJ2-6; D is unclear. The CDR3 length is 16 residues. V lost 7 bases, J lost 0 bases, and 13 bases lay in between.

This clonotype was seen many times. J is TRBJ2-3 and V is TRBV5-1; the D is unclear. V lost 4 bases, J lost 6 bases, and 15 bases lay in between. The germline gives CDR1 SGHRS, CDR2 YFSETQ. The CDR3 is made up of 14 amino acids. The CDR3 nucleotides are TGCGCCAGCAGCCCAAGACCCATCTCGGATACGCAGTATTTT. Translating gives CASSPRPISDTQYF. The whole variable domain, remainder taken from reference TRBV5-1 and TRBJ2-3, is KAGVTQTPRYLIKTRGQQVTLSCSPISGHRSVSWYQQTPGQGLQFLFEYFSETQRNKGNFPGRFSGRQFSNSRSEMNVSTLELGDSALYLCASSPRPISDTQYFGPGTRLTVL.

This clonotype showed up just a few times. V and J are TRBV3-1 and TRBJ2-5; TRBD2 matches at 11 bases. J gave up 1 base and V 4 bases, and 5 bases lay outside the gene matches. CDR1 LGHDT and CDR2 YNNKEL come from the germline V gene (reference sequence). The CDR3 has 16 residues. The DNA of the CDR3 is TGTGCCAGCAGCCCCTTTAGCGGGGGGGCCCAAGAGACCCAGTACTTC. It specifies CASSPFSGGAQETQYF.

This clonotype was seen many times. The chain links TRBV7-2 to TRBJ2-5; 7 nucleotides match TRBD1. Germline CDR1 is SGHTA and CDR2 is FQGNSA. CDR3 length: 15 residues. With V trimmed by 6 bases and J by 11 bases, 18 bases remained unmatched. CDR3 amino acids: CASRSDRESFTMQYF. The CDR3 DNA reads TGTGCCAGCAGGTCAGACAGGGAATCGTTCACTATGCAGTACTTC.

The CDR3 region has the DNA TGTGCCAGCAGCCAAGGGGCCCAGAATGAGCAGTTCTTC. Protein: CASSQGAQNEQFF. The chain couples TRBV3-1 to TRBJ2-1; the D is unclear. The germline V gene encodes CDR1 LGHDT and CDR2 YNNKEL (reference sequence). Trimming cost V 1 base and J 7 bases, with 8 bases left between them. The CDR3 loop spans 13 amino acids.

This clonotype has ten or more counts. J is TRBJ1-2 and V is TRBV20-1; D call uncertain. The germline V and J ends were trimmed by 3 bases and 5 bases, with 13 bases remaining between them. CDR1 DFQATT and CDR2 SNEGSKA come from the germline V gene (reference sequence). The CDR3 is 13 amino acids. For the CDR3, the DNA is TGCAGTGCTAGTACCGGAGGTCTATATGGCTACACCTTC. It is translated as CSASTGGLYGYTF.

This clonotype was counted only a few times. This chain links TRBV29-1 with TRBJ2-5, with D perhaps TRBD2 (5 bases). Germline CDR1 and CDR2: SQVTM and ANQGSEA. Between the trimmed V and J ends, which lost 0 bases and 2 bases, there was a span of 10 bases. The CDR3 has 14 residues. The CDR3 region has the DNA TGCAGCGTTGAAGAACTAGGGTGGCAAGAGACCCAGTACTTC. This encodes CSVEELGWQETQYF.

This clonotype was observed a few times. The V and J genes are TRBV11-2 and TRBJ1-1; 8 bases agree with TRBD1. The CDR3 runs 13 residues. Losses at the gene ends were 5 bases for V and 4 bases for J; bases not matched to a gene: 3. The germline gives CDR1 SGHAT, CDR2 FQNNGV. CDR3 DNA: TGTGCCAGCAGCATTGACAGGGGCACTGAAGCTTTCTTT. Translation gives CASSIDRGTEAFF.

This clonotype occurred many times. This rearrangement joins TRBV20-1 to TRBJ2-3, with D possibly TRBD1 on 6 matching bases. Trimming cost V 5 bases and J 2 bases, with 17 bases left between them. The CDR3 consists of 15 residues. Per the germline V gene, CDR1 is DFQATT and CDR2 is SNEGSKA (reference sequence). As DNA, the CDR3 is TGCAGTGCTCCAGAGGGGGTGCGGCCCACAGATACGCAGTATTTT. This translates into CSAPEGVRPTDTQYF.

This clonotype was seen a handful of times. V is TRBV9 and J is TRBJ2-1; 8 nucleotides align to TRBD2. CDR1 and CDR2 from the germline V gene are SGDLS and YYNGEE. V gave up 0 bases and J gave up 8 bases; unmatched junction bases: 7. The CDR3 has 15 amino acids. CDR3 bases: TGTGCCAGCAGCGTAGGCGGACTAGCCGCATATGAGCAGTTCTTC. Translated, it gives CASSVGGLAAYEQFF. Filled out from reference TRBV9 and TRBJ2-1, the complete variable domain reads DSGVTQTPKHLITATGQRVTLRCSPRSGDLSVYWYQQSLDQGLQFLIQYYNGEERAKGNILERFSAQQFPDLHSELNLSSLELGDSALYFCASSVGGLAAYEQFFGPGTRLTVL.

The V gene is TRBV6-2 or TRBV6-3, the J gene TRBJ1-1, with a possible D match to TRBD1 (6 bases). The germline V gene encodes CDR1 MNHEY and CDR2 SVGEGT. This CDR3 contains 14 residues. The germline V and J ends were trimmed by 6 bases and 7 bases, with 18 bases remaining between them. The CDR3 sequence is CASRRQEVGSEAFF. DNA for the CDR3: TGTGCCAGCAGAAGACAGGAGGTAGGCAGTGAAGCTTTCTTT.

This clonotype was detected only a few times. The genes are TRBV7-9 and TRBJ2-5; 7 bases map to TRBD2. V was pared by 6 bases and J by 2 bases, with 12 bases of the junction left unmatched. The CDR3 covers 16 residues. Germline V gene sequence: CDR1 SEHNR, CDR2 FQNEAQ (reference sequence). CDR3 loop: CASSLLPVRGQETQYF. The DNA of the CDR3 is TGTGCCAGCAGTCTCCTACCCGTGCGGGGGCAAGAGACCCAGTACTTC.

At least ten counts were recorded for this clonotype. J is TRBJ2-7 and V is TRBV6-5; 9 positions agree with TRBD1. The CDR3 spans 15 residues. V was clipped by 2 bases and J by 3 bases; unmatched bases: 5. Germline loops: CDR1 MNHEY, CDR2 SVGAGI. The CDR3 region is CASSYGTGGLYEQYF. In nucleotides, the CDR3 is TGTGCCAGCAGTTACGGAACAGGGGGCCTCTACGAGCAGTACTTC.